The source of this T cell receptor (beta chain) is a study of CD8 T cells in Susac syndrome. General study findings and limits: The study conceded that relatively few individuals underwent its TCR sequencing and HLA analysis.

On this clonotype: The antigen is not known.

TCR beta from blood CD8+ and CD4+ T cells was sequenced. With random hexamers, reverse transcription was performed on roughly 0.45 to 1 ug of RNA. TCRdb used MiXCR to reprocess the immunoSEQ multiplex PCR reads, holding one entry per CDR3 protein. The sample gives 250,000 to 300,000 distinct CDR3 sequences, 75% to 85% of which show up once; around 0.21% is in the top ten. The V gene end was trimmed by 3 bases and the J gene end by 1 base; junction bases not matched to a gene: 20. The CDR3 runs 21 residues. The germline V gene has CDR1 ENHRY and CDR2 SYGVKD. The source of this sequence is a human donor with multiple sclerosis. This sequence joins TRBV10-3 and TRBJ2-2; 7 bases are shared with TRBD2. The sequenced sample was CD8+ T cells from PBMCs. The CDR3 bases are TGTGCCATCAGTGACCCAACAGAGGCGGCTAGCGGAGTAAAGAACACCGGGGAGCTGTTTTTT. This codes for CAISDPTEAASGVKNTGELFF.